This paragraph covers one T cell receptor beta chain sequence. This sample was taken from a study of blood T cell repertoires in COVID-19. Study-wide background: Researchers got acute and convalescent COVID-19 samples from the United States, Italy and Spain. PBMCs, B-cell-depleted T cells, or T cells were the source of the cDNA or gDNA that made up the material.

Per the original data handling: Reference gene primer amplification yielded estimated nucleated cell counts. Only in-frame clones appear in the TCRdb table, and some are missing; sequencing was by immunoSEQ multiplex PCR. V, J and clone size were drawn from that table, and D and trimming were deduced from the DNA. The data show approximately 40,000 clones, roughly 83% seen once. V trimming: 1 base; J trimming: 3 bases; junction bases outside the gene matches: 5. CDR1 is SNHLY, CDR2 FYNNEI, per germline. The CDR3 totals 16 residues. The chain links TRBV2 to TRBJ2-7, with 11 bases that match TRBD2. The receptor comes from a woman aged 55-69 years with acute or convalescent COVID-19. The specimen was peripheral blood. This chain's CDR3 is CASSEERLAGFYEQYF. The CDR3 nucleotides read TGTGCCAGCAGTGAAGAACGACTAGCGGGGTTCTACGAGCAGTACTTC.